A selection of T cell receptor beta chains follows, all from one sample in a study of blood T cell repertoires in COVID-19. The table came from immunoSEQ multiplex PCR; TCRdb's copy has only in-frame clones and leaves some out. The profile shows 99,000 or so clones, approximately 87% of them singletons. Sequenced sample: peripheral blood. All receptors come from a man between 50 and 59 years old with acute or convalescent COVID-19. The CDR3 runs from the conserved cysteine through the conserved F or W. Fields, in order: D gene, V gene, J gene, clone size, CDR3 protein. D genes are given only for firm matches. Size tells how often a clone was seen (once, few, many) or the class of an expanded clone, and some rows leave it out.

d_call: .; v_call: TRBV6-5; j_call: TRBJ2-1; clone_size: .; cdr3_aa: CASDPNHAYNEQFF
d_call: .; v_call: TRBV21-1; j_call: TRBJ2-7; clone_size: few; cdr3_aa: CASSKYARTGTSGPYEQYF
d_call: .; v_call: TRBV9; j_call: TRBJ2-2; clone_size: .; cdr3_aa: CASSVNSRVTGELFF
d_call: .; v_call: TRBV11-3; j_call: TRBJ2-3; clone_size: .; cdr3_aa: CASSLSTDTQYF
d_call: .; v_call: TRBV5-4; j_call: TRBJ2-2; clone_size: .; cdr3_aa: CASSSANTGELFF
d_call: TRBD2; v_call: TRBV4-1; j_call: TRBJ2-7; clone_size: .; cdr3_aa: CASSQGIVRGTGEQYF
d_call: .; v_call: TRBV5-1; j_call: TRBJ1-2; clone_size: .; cdr3_aa: CASSLTDSYGYTF
d_call: .; v_call: TRBV9; j_call: TRBJ2-2; clone_size: .; cdr3_aa: CASTATRGIGELFF
d_call: .; v_call: TRBV21-1; j_call: TRBJ2-1; clone_size: .; cdr3_aa: CASSKGPAGGLGGEQFF
d_call: .; v_call: TRBV7-9; j_call: TRBJ1-2; clone_size: .; cdr3_aa: CASSPPAGYGYTF